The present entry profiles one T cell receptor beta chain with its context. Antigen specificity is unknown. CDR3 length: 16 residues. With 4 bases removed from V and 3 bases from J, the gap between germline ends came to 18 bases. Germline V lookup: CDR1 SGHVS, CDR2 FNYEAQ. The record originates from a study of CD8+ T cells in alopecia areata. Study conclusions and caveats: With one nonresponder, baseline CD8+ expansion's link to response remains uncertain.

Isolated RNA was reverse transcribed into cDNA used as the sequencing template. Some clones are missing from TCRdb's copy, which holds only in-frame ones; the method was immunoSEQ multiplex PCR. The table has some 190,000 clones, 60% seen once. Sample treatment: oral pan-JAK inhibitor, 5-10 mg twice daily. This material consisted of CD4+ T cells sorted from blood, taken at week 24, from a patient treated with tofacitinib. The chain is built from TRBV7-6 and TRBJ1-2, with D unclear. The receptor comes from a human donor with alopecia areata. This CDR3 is CASSSDGSRPDYGYTF. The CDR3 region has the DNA TGTGCCAGCAGCTCGGACGGCTCCCGCCCCGACTATGGCTACACCTTC.